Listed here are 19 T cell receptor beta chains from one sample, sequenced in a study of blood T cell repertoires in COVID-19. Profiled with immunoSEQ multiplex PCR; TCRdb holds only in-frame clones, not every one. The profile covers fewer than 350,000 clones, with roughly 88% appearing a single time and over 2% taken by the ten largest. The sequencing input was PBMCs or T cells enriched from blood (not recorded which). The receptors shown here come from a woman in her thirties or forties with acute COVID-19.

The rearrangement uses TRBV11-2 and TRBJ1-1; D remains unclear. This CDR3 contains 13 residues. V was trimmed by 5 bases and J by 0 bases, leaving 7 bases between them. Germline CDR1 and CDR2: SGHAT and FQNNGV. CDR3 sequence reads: CASSLGMNTEAFF. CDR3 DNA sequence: TGTGCCAGCAGCCTCGGGATGAACACTGAAGCTTTCTTT.

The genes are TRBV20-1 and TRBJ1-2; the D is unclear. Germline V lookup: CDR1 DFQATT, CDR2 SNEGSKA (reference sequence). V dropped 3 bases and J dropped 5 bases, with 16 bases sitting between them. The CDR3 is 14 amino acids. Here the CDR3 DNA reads TGCAGTGCTAGTAGCACCGGTCTCGGTTATGGCTACACCTTC. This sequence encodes CSASSTGLGYGYTF.

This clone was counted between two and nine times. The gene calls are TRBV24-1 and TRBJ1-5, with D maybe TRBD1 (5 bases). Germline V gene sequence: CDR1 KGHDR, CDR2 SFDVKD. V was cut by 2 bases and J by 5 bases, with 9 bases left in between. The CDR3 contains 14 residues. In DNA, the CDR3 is TGTGCCACCAGTGATTCAACAGGATATCAGCCCCAGCATTTT. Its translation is CATSDSTGYQPQHF.

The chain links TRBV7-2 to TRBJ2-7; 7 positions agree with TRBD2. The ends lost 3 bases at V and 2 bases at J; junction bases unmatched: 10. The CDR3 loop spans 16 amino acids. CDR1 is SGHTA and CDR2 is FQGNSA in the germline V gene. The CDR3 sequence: CASSLRSGTATYEQYF. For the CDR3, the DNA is TGTGCCAGCAGCTTGAGGAGCGGGACTGCCACCTACGAGCAGTACTTC.

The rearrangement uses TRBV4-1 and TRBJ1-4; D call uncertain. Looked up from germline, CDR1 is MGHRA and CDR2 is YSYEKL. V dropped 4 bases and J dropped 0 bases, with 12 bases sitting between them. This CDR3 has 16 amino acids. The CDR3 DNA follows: TGCGCCAGCAGCCCGAGGGTACAGACAACTAATGAAAAACTGTTTTTT. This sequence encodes CASSPRVQTTNEKLFF.

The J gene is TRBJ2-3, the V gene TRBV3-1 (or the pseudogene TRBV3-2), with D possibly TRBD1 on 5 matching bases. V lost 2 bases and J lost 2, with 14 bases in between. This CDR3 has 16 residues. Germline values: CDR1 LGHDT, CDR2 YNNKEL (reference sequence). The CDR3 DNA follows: TGTGCCAGCAGCCAAAAGACAGTTTTTAACACAGATACGCAGTATTTT. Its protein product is CASSQKTVFNTDTQYF.

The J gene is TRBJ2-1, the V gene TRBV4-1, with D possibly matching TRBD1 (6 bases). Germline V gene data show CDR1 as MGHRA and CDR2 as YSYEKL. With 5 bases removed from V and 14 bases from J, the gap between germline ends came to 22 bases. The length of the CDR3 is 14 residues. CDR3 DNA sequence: TGCGCCAGCAGCTCAGGAAAGGGACAACCCAATAAGTTCTTC. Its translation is CASSSGKGQPNKFF.

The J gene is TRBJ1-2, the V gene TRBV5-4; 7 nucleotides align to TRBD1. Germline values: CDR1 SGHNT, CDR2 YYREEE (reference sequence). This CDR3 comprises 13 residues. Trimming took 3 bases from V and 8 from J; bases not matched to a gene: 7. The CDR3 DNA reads TGTGCCAGCAGCTCGACAGGGCCAGGAGGCTACACCTTC. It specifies CASSSTGPGGYTF.

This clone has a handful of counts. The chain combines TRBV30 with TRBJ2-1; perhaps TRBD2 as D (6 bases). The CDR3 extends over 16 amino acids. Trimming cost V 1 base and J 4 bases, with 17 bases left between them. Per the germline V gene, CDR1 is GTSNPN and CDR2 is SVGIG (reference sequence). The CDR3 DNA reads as TGTGCCTGGAGTGACGCGGTTCTAGCGCTGTACAATGAGCAGTTCTTC. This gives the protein CAWSDAVLALYNEQFF.

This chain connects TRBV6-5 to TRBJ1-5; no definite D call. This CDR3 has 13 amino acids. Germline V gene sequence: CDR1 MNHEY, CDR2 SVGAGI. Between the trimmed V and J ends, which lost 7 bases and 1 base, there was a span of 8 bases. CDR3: CASTVVSNQPQHF. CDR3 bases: TGTGCCAGCACAGTTGTGAGCAATCAGCCCCAGCATTTT.

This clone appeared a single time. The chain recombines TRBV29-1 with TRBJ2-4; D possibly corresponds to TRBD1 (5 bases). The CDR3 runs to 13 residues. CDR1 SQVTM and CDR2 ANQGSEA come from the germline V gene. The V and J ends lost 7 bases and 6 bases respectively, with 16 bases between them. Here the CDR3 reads CSGSWAQGNIQYF. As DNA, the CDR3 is TGCAGCGGGTCCTGGGCCCAGGGAAACATTCAGTACTTC.

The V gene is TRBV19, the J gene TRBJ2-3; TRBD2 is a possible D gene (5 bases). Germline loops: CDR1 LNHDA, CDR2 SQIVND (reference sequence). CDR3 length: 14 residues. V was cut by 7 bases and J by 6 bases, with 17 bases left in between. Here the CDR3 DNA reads TGTGCCAGTACTCCGGGCAGGTCGGGGGATACGCAGTATTTT. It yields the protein CASTPGRSGDTQYF.

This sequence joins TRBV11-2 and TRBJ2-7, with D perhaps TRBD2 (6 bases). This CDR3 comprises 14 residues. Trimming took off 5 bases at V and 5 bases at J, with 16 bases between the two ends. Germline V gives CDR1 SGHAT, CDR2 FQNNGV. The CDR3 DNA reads TGTGCCAGCAGCCACTCGGTAGCGGTCGACGAGCAGTACTTC. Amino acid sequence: CASSHSVAVDEQYF.

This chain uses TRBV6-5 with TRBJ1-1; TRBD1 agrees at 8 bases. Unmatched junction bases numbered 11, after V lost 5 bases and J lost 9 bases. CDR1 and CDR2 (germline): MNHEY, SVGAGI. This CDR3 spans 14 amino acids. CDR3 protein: CASSPGQGRGQAFF. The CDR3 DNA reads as TGTGCCAGCAGTCCCGGACAGGGTCGAGGACAAGCTTTCTTT.

In DNA form, the CDR3 reads TGTGCCTGGAGACCTCCGGGCACAGATACGCAGTATTTT. It codes for CAWRPPGTDTQYF. This sequence joins TRBV30 and TRBJ2-3; D uncertain. This CDR3 has 13 residues. Germline loops: CDR1 GTSNPN, CDR2 SVGIG (reference sequence). V was clipped by 3 bases and J by 1 base, with 8 bases between them.

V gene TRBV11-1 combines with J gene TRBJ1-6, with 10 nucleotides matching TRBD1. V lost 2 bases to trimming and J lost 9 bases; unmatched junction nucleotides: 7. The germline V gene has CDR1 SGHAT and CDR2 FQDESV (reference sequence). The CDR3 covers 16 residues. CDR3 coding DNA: TGTGCCAGCAGCTTATTTGGGACAGGGGATCGTTCACCCCTCCACTTT. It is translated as CASSLFGTGDRSPLHF.

In nucleotides, the CDR3 is TGCGCCAGCAGCTTGACACAGGTCGGTTCTGGCTACACCTTC. It yields the protein CASSLTQVGSGYTF. This chain uses TRBV5-1 with TRBJ1-2; D is possibly TRBD1 (5 bases). The V end lost 1 base, the J end lost 7 bases, and 14 bases lay between the germline ends. Germline V gene lookup returns CDR1 SGHRS and CDR2 YFSETQ. The CDR3 has 14 amino acids.

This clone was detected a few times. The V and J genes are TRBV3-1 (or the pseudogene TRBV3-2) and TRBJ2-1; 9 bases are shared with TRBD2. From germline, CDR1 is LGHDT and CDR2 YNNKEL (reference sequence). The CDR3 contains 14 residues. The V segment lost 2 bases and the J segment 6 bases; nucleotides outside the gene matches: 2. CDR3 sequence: CASSQTLAGNEQFF. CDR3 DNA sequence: TGTGCCAGCAGCCAAACACTAGCGGGCAATGAGCAGTTCTTC.

The CDR3 region is CASSTGAGSPLHF. The CDR3 DNA is TGTGCCAGCTCGACAGGGGCCGGTTCACCCCTCCACTTT. The V gene is TRBV18, the J gene TRBJ1-6; 8 nucleotides line up with TRBD1. This CDR3 comprises 13 residues. The germline gives CDR1 KGHSH, CDR2 LQKENI. With V trimmed by 6 bases and J by 9 bases, 4 bases remained unmatched.